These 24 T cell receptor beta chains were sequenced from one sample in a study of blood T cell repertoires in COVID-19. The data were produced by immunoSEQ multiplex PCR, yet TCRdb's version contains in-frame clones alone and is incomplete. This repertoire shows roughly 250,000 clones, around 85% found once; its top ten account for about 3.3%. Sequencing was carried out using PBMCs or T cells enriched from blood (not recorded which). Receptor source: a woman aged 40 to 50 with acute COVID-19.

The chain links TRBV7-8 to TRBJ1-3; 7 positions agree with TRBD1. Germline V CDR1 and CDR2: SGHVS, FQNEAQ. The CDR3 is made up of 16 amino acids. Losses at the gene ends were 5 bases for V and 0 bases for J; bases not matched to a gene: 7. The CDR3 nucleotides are TGTGCCAGCAGCCTACCCCCAGGGGGCTCTGGAAACACCATATATTTT. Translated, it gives CASSLPPGGSGNTIYF.

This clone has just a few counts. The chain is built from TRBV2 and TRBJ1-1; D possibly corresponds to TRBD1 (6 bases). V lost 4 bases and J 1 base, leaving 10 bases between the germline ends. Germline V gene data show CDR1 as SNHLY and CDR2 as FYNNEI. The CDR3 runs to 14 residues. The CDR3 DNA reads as TGTGCCAGCAGTGGGACAGTTTCGAACACTGAAGCTTTCTTT. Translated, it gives CASSGTVSNTEAFF.

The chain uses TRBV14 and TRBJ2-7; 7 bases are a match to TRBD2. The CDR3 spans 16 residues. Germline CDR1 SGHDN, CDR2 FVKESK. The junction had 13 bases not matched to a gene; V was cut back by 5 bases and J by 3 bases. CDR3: CASSLAGGLNIYEQYF. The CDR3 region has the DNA TGTGCCAGCAGCTTAGCGGGCGGGCTAAATATCTACGAGCAGTACTTC.

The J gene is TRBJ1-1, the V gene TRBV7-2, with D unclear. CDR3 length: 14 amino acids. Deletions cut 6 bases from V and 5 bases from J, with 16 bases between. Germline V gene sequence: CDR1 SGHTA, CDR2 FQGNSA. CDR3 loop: CASRDSRGSTEAFF. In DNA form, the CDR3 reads TGTGCCAGCAGGGACTCCCGGGGAAGTACTGAAGCTTTCTTT.

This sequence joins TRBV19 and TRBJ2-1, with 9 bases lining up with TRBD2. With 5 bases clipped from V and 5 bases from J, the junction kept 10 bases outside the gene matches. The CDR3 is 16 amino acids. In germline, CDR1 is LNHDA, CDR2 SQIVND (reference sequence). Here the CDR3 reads CASSFNLAGGNNEQFF. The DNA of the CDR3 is TGTGCCAGTAGTTTCAACTTGGCGGGAGGGAACAATGAGCAGTTCTTC.

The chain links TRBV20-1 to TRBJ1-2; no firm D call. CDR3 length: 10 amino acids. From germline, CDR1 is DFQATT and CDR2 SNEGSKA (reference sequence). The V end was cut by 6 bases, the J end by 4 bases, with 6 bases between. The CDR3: CSARRYGYTF. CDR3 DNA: TGCAGTGCCAGACGCTATGGCTACACCTTC.

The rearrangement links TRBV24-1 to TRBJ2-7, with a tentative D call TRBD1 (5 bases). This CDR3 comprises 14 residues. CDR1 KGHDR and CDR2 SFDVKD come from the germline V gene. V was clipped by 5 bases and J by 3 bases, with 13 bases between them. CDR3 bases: TGTGCCACCAGTGCCCGCAGCGACAGCTACGAGCAGTACTTC. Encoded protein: CATSARSDSYEQYF.

The CDR3 DNA is TGTGCCAGCAGCCAGCTAGGGACAGGGGGCTTCTTCGATGGCTACACCTTC. Its protein product is CASSQLGTGGFFDGYTF. The chain links TRBV11-3 to TRBJ1-2, with 12 bases identical to TRBD1. This CDR3 is 17 amino acids long. Germline V gene sequence: CDR1 SGHNT, CDR2 YENEEA. V was clipped by 5 bases and J by 6 bases; unmatched bases: 13. Based on the CDR3 plus reference TRBV11-3 and TRBJ1-2, the full variable domain is EAGVVQSPRYKIIEKKQPVAFWCNPISGHNTLYWYLQNLGQGPELLIRYENEEAVDDSQLPKDRFSAERLKGVDSTLKIQPAELGDSAVYLCASSQLGTGGFFDGYTFGSGTRLTVV.

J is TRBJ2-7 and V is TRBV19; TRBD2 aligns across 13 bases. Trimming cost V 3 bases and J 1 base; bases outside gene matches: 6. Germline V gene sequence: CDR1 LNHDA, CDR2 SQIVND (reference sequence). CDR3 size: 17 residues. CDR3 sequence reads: CASSIGLAGEVSYEQYF. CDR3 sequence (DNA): TGTGCCAGTAGTATCGGACTAGCGGGAGAGGTTTCCTACGAGCAGTACTTC.

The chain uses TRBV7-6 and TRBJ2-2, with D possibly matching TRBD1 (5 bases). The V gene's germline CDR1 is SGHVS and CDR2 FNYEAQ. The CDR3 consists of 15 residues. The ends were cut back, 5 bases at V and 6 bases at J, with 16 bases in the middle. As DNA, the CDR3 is TGTGCCAGCAGCACAGACAGTTTTTTCGCCGGGGAGCTGTTTTTT. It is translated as CASSTDSFFAGELFF.

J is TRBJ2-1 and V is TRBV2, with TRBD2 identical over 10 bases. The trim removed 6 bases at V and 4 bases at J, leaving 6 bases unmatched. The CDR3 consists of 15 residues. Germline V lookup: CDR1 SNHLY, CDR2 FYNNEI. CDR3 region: CASRPGGLAYNEQFF. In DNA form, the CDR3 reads TGTGCCAGCAGGCCTGGGGGACTAGCGTACAATGAGCAGTTCTTC.

The CDR3 reads CASSTGTGGPGELFF. CDR3 sequence (DNA): TGTGCCAGCAGCACCGGGACAGGGGGGCCCGGGGAGCTGTTTTTT. The V and J genes are TRBV2 and TRBJ2-2; 11 bases match TRBD1. The V segment lost 6 bases and the J segment 6 bases; nucleotides outside the gene matches: 6. The length of the CDR3 is 15 residues. CDR1 and CDR2 (germline): SNHLY, FYNNEI.

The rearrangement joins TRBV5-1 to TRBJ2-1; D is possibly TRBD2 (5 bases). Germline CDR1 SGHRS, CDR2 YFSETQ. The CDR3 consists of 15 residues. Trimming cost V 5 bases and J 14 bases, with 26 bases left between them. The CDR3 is CASRYTLSEGSEEFF. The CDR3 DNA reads TGCGCCAGCAGATATACCCTATCCGAGGGCTCCGAAGAGTTCTTC.

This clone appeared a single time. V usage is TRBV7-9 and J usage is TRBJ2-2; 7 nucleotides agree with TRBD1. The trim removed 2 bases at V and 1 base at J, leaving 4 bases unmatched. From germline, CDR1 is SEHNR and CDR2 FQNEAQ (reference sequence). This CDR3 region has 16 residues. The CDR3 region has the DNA TGTGCCAGCAGCTTAAAGGGGGCCATGAACACCGGGGAGCTGTTTTTT. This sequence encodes CASSLKGAMNTGELFF.

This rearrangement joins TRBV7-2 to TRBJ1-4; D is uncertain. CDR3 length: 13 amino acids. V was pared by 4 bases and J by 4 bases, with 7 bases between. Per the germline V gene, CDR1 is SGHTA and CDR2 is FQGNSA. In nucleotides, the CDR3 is TGTGCCAGCAGCTCCGGGATTAATGAAAAACTGTTTTTT. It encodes CASSSGINEKLFF.

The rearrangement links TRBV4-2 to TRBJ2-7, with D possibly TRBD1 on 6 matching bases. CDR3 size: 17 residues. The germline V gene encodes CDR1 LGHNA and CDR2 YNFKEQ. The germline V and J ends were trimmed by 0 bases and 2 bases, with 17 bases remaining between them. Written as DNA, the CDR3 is TGTGCCAGCAGCCAAGAGGTGGATAGGGGGATTACCTACGAGCAGTACTTC. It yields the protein CASSQEVDRGITYEQYF.

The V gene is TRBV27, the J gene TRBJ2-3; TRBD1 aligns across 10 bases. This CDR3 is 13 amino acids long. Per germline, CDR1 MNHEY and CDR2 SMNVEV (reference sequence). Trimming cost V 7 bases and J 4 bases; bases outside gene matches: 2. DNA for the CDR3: TGTGCCAGCACGGACAGGGGGTCAGATACGCAGTATTTT. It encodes CASTDRGSDTQYF.

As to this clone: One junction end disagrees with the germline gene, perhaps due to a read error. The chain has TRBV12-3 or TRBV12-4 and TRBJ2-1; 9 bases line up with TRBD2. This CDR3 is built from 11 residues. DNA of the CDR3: TGTGCCAGCAGTCCGGGACTAGCTATGATCTTC. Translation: CASSPGLAMIF.

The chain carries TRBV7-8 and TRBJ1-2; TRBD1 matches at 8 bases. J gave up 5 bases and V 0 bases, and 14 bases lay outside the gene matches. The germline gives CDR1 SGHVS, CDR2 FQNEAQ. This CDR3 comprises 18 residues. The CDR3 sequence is CASSLADRGSIWAYGYTF. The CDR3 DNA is TGTGCCAGCAGCTTAGCTGACAGGGGTAGTATCTGGGCGTATGGCTACACCTTC.

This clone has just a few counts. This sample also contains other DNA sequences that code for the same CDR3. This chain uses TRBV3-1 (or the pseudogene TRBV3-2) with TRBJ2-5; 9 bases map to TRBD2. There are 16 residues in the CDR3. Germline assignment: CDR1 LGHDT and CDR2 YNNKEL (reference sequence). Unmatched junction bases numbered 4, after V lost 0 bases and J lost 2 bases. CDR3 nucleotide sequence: TGTGCCAGCAGCCAAGATAGAGCGGGAGGACAAGAGACCCAGTACTTC. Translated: CASSQDRAGGQETQYF.

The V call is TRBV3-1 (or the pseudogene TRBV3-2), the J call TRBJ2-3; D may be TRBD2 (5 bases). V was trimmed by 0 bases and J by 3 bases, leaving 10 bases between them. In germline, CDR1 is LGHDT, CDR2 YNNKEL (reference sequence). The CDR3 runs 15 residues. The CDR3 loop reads CASSQDGEVTDTQYF. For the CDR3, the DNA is TGTGCCAGCAGCCAAGACGGGGAAGTTACAGATACGCAGTATTTT.

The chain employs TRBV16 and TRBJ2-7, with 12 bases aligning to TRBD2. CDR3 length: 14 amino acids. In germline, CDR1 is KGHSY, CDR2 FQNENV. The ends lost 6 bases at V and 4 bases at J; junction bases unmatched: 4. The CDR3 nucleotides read TGTGCCAGCAGGGCAACTAGCGGGAGGTACGAGCAGTACTTC. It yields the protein CASRATSGRYEQYF.

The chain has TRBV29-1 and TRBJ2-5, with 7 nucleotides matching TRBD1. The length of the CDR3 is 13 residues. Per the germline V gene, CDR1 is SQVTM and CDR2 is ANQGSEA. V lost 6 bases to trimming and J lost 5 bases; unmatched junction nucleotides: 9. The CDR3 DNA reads TGCAGCGTAGATACAGGGGTTCACGAGACCCAGTACTTC. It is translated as CSVDTGVHETQYF.

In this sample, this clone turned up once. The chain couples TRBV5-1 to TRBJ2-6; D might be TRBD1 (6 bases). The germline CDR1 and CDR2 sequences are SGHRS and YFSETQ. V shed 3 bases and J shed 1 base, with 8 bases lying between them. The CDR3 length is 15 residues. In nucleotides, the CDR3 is TGCGCCAGCAGCTCCAGGGGATCTGGGGCCAACGTCCTGACTTTC. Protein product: CASSSRGSGANVLTF.